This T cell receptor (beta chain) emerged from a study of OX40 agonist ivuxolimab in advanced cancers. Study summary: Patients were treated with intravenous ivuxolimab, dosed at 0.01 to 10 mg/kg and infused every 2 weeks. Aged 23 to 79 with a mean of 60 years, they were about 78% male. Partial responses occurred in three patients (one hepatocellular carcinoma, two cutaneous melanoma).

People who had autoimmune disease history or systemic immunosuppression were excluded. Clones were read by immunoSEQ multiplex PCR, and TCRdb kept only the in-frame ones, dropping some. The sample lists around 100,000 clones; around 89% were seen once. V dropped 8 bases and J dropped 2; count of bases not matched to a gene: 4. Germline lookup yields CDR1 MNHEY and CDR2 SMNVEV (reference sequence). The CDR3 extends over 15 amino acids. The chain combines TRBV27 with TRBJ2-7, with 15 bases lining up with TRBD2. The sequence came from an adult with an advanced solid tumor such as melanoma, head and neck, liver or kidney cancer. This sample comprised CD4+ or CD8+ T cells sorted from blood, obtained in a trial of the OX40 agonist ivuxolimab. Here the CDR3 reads CASGRTSGRAYEQYF. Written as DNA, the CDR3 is TGTGCCAGCGGGCGGACTAGCGGGAGGGCCTACGAGCAGTACTTC.